The 19 T cell receptor beta chains presented below share a single source sample, sequenced in a study of blood T cell repertoires in COVID-19. This table comes from immunoSEQ multiplex PCR, and its TCRdb copy is limited to in-frame clones, with some not included. The data show 120,000 to 150,000 clones, around 88% seen once. The sequenced material came from peripheral blood. The receptors originated from a human donor in a cohort sampled during active COVID-19.

The chain links TRBV19 to TRBJ1-2; D is undetermined. Germline CDR1 reads LNHDA; CDR2 reads SQIVND (reference sequence). Between the trimmed V and J ends, which lost 2 bases and 5 bases, there was a span of 12 bases. The length of the CDR3 is 14 residues. Here the CDR3 reads CASSISGYGYGYTF. The CDR3 nucleotides are TGTGCCAGTAGTATATCGGGGTATGGGTATGGCTACACCTTC.

The chain combines TRBV5-1 with TRBJ1-2; 9 bases match TRBD1. Germline assignment: CDR1 SGHRS and CDR2 YFSETQ. V gave up 5 bases and J gave up 1 base; unmatched junction bases: 6. CDR3 size: 15 residues. DNA of the CDR3: TGCGCCAGCAGTTCGAACAGGGGGCTTAACTATGGCTACACCTTC. Translated, it gives CASSSNRGLNYGYTF.

The rearrangement uses TRBV5-6 and TRBJ1-2, with TRBD1 matching 10 bases. V lost 5 bases to trimming and J lost 5 bases; unmatched junction nucleotides: 6. Germline V gene data show CDR1 as SGHDT and CDR2 as YYEEEE. The CDR3 covers 14 residues. CDR3 nucleotide sequence: TGTGCCAGCAGGAAGACAGGGGGCGCTTATGGCTACACCTTC. The encoded protein is CASRKTGGAYGYTF.

The chain employs TRBV30 and TRBJ1-2, with 7 positions matching TRBD1. From germline, CDR1 is GTSNPN and CDR2 SVGIG (reference sequence). V dropped 2 bases and J dropped 3; count of bases not matched to a gene: 3. The CDR3 spans 13 residues. The CDR3 DNA sequence: TGTGCCTGGAGTCCTGGACAGGACTATGGCTACACCTTC. It is translated as CAWSPGQDYGYTF.

This chain links TRBV6-5 with TRBJ1-6, with a weak D call TRBD1 (5 bases). V lost 2 bases, J lost 8 bases, and 16 bases lay in between. Germline V gene data show CDR1 as MNHEY and CDR2 as SVGAGI. There are 16 residues in the CDR3. CDR3 residues: CASSYGRQSTDSPLHF. In DNA, the CDR3 is TGTGCCAGCAGTTACGGTAGACAGTCTACGGATTCACCCCTCCACTTT.

The rearrangement links TRBV5-6 to TRBJ2-1; tentative D call: TRBD1 (5 bases). This CDR3 is 15 amino acids long. V lost 3 bases and J 10 bases, leaving 20 bases between the germline ends. Germline lookup yields CDR1 SGHDT and CDR2 YYEEEE. Here the CDR3 DNA reads TGTGCCAGCAGCTACGCGAAGCCCAGGGTGGGGGAGCAGTTCTTC. It is translated as CASSYAKPRVGEQFF.

V usage is TRBV19 and J usage is TRBJ1-2; 9 bases agree with TRBD1. The CDR3 has 14 amino acids. V gave up 8 bases and J gave up 4 bases; unmatched junction bases: 8. The germline V gene has CDR1 LNHDA and CDR2 SQIVND (reference sequence). The CDR3 is CASVRTGVGYGYTF. The CDR3 DNA reads TGTGCCAGTGTCCGGACAGGGGTGGGCTATGGCTACACCTTC. Full variable domain (missing parts from reference TRBV19 and TRBJ1-2): DGGITQSPKYLFRKEGQNVTLSCEQNLNHDAMYWYRQDPGQGLRLIYYSQIVNDFQKGDIAEGYSVSREKKESFPLTVTSAQKNPTAFYLCASVRTGVGYGYTFGSGTRLTVV.

The chain employs TRBV12-5 and TRBJ1-1; D gene unclear. Germline V gene lookup returns CDR1 LGHNT and CDR2 FRNRAP. CDR3 length: 14 residues. Trimming stripped 0 bases from V and 11 bases from J, with 16 bases between. The CDR3 bases are TGTGCTAGTGGTTTGGTACTGCCAAAGAGCTCGGCTTTCTTT. It translates to CASGLVLPKSSAFF.

This rearrangement joins TRBV15 to TRBJ1-6; tentatively, D is TRBD1 (6 bases). The V end lost 0 bases, the J end lost 7 bases, and 16 bases lay between the germline ends. Germline CDR1 reads LNHNV; CDR2 reads YYDKDF (reference sequence). CDR3 size: 17 residues. The DNA of the CDR3 is TGTGCCACCAGCAGAGACCCAGCCGGGACACACAATTCACCCCTCCACTTT. Residues: CATSRDPAGTHNSPLHF.

The chain links TRBV6-5 to TRBJ1-2; the D gene is possibly TRBD1 (5 bases). Trimming took off 7 bases at V and 6 bases at J, with 12 bases between the two ends. Per germline, CDR1 MNHEY and CDR2 SVGAGI. The CDR3 is 12 residues long. CDR3 amino acids: CASIRVRDGYTF. CDR3 coding DNA: TGTGCCAGCATCCGGGTCAGGGATGGCTACACCTTC.

J is TRBJ1-1 and V is TRBV4-3; TRBD1 agrees at 7 bases. Trimming took 0 bases from V and 1 from J; bases not matched to a gene: 2. Germline V gene sequence: CDR1 LGHNA, CDR2 YSLEER. The CDR3 has 15 amino acids. This chain's CDR3 is CASSQEEGANTEAFF. In nucleotides, the CDR3 is TGCGCCAGCAGCCAAGAGGAGGGGGCGAACACTGAAGCTTTCTTT.

The rearrangement uses TRBV2 and TRBJ2-2; D might be TRBD2 (7 bases). The germline CDR1 and CDR2 sequences are SNHLY and FYNNEI. The V end was cut by 8 bases, the J end by 4 bases, with 17 bases between. This CDR3 contains 15 residues. Written as DNA, the CDR3 is TGTGCCAGCGGCACGAAGGGGGGGACCACCGGGGAGCTGTTTTTT. This translates into CASGTKGGTTGELFF.

This clone has only one observation. This chain connects TRBV3-1 (or the pseudogene TRBV3-2) to TRBJ2-5, with TRBD1 identical over 10 bases. Germline V gene data show CDR1 as LGHDT and CDR2 as YNNKEL (reference sequence). V lost 4 bases and J lost 5; bases outside the gene matches: 4. This CDR3 spans 14 amino acids. The CDR3 here is CASSPPGQGETQYF. In DNA form, the CDR3 reads TGTGCCAGCAGCCCTCCGGGACAGGGGGAGACCCAGTACTTC.

The rearrangement links TRBV2 to TRBJ2-7, with 8 bases aligning to TRBD1. Germline assignment: CDR1 SNHLY and CDR2 FYNNEI. V dropped 6 bases and J dropped 0; count of bases not matched to a gene: 10. The CDR3 is made up of 16 amino acids. CDR3 protein: CASSRRTGMGSYEQYF. CDR3 DNA: TGTGCCAGCAGCCGAAGGACAGGGATGGGCTCCTACGAGCAGTACTTC. The whole variable domain, remainder taken from reference TRBV2 and TRBJ2-7, is EPEVTQTPSHQVTQMGQEVILRCVPISNHLYFYWYRQILGQKVEFLVSFYNNEISEKSEIFDDQFSVERPDGSNFTLKIRSTKLEDSAMYFCASSRRTGMGSYEQYFGPGTRLTVT.

The chain uses TRBV4-1 and TRBJ1-6; D is perhaps TRBD1 (6 bases). CDR3 length: 15 amino acids. Germline V gene data show CDR1 as MGHRA and CDR2 as YSYEKL. Trimming stripped 5 bases from V and 5 bases from J, with 13 bases between. The chain's CDR3 is CASSYRTADNSPLHF. CDR3 bases: TGCGCCAGCAGCTATCGGACAGCCGATAATTCACCCCTCCACTTT.

In its sample, this clone was seen a few times. This sequence joins TRBV27 and TRBJ1-6; D remains unclear. CDR3 length: 13 residues. Germline V gives CDR1 MNHEY, CDR2 SMNVEV (reference sequence). Trimming cost V 3 bases and J 4 bases, with 4 bases left between them. CDR3 sequence: CASSLRYNSPLHF. CDR3 nucleotide sequence: TGTGCCAGCAGTTTGCGGTATAATTCACCCCTCCACTTT.

V and J are TRBV5-4 and TRBJ2-3; perhaps TRBD2 as D (6 bases). The length of the CDR3 is 13 residues. Germline CDR1 SGHNT, CDR2 YYREEE (reference sequence). V gave up 6 bases and J gave up 2 bases, with 10 bases separating them. The DNA of the CDR3 is TGTGCCAGCACTGGGGGGAACACAGATACGCAGTATTTT. Translated, it gives CASTGGNTDTQYF.

There are a few counts of this clone. CDR3 amino acids: CASSIDLSGGLQETQYF. The CDR3 DNA reads as TGTGCCAGTAGTATAGATCTATCGGGGGGGCTGCAAGAGACCCAGTACTTC. The chain links TRBV19 to TRBJ2-5; TRBD2 matches 8 bases. The ends lost 0 bases at V and 2 bases at J; junction bases unmatched: 8. The CDR3 totals 17 residues. From germline, CDR1 is LNHDA and CDR2 SQIVND (reference sequence).

The V call is TRBV5-4, the J call TRBJ2-1, with TRBD2 matching 10 bases. Per the germline V gene, CDR1 is SGHNT and CDR2 is YYREEE (reference sequence). This CDR3 has 16 amino acids. Germline trimming cut 2 bases from V and 8 bases from J; bases unmatched to any gene: 10. CDR3 in amino acids: CASSLLQLAGVDEQFF. CDR3 bases: TGTGCCAGCAGCTTACTGCAGCTAGCGGGGGTGGATGAGCAGTTCTTC.